The 18 T cell receptor beta chains below come from one sample, sequenced in a study of preoperative IRX-2 immunotherapy in early breast cancer. Specified treatment: preoperative locoregional IRX-2 cytokine immunotherapy. Using immunoSEQ multiplex PCR, the repertoire was profiled, and TCRdb retains in-frame clones only, with some absent. Of fewer than 25,000 clones in the sample, about 87% are singletons; the top ten hold 28%. The starting material was tumor tissue, obtained after IRX-2 immunotherapy. The receptors here all came from a human donor with breast cancer.

This clone was detected only a few times. The chain is built from TRBV19 and TRBJ1-2; TRBD1 matches at 9 bases. With 4 bases clipped from V and 6 bases from J, the junction kept 6 bases outside the gene matches. This CDR3 is built from 14 residues. The germline gives CDR1 LNHDA, CDR2 SQIVND (reference sequence). As DNA, the CDR3 is TGTGCCAGTAGTACCCGGACAGGGGATAATGGCTACACCTTC. This sequence encodes CASSTRTGDNGYTF. The full variable domain, completed using reference TRBV19 and TRBJ1-2, is DGGITQSPKYLFRKEGQNVTLSCEQNLNHDAMYWYRQDPGQGLRLIYYSQIVNDFQKGDIAEGYSVSREKKESFPLTVTSAQKNPTAFYLCASSTRTGDNGYTFGSGTRLTVV.

CDR3 in amino acids: CASSEGVGTLVGEQYF. In DNA form, the CDR3 reads TGCGCCAGCAGTGAGGGGGTGGGGACACTGGTGGGCGAGCAGTACTTC. V is TRBV10-1 and J is TRBJ2-7; possibly TRBD1 for D (6 bases). Between the trimmed V and J ends, which lost 2 bases and 6 bases, there was a span of 20 bases. The CDR3 contains 16 residues. CDR1 and CDR2 (germline): WNHNN, SYGVQD (reference sequence).

V is TRBV5-6 and J is TRBJ1-6, with unresolved D. Trimming shortened V by 4 bases and J by 14 bases, and 13 bases separated the two germline ends. The CDR3 contains 12 residues. Germline V CDR1 and CDR2: SGHDT, YYEEEE. In DNA form, the CDR3 reads TGTGCCAGCAGCACCGGGTCCCTCTCCCTCCACTTT. It translates to CASSTGSLSLHF.

Note on this clone: At the DNA level, this CDR3 is encoded by other sequences in the same sample as well. The chain has TRBV5-1 and TRBJ2-7, with 8 positions matching TRBD1. Germline V gives CDR1 SGHRS, CDR2 YFSETQ. J lost 4 bases, V lost 4 bases, and 4 bases had no gene match. This CDR3 contains 13 residues. In nucleotides, the CDR3 is TGCGCCAGCAGCCTAGACAGGGGATACGAGCAGTACTTC. This encodes CASSLDRGYEQYF.

The rearrangement links TRBV15 to TRBJ1-5; maybe TRBD1 (5 bases). Per the germline V gene, CDR1 is LNHNV and CDR2 is YYDKDF (reference sequence). V lost 0 bases and J 2 bases, leaving 20 bases between the germline ends. This CDR3 region has 19 residues. The CDR3 region has the DNA TGTGCCACCAGCAGAGACCTTGGGGGAGGCCTATGGGGCAATCAGCCCCAGCATTTT. Translation gives CATSRDLGGGLWGNQPQHF.

A few counts support this clone. V gene TRBV7-8 combines with J gene TRBJ1-2, with D possibly TRBD1 on 5 matching bases. Germline CDR1 reads SGHVS; CDR2 reads FQNEAQ. V was trimmed by 1 base and J by 4 bases, leaving 10 bases between them. The CDR3 is 14 residues long. The CDR3 region has the DNA TGTGCCAGCAGCTTAGTGGCAGGGACCTATGGCTACACCTTC. Its translation is CASSLVAGTYGYTF.

The chain employs TRBV5-1 and TRBJ2-2; perhaps D is TRBD1 or TRBD2 (5 bases each). Trimming left V 7 bases short and J 7 bases short, with 20 bases between. The CDR3 covers 15 residues. CDR1 is SGHRS and CDR2 is YFSETQ in the germline V gene. CDR3 in DNA: TGCGCCAGCTCCGGGTCGTTCGGGGCGTTCGGGGAGCTGTTTTTT. This codes for CASSGSFGAFGELFF.

The rearrangement uses TRBV11-2 and TRBJ1-5; no definite D call. The CDR3 runs to 15 residues. Per the germline V gene, CDR1 is SGHAT and CDR2 is FQNNGV. V lost 1 base, J lost 7 bases, and 14 bases lay in between. As DNA, the CDR3 is TGTGCCAGCAGCTTAGGTTTGAGCGTTTACCAGCCCCAGCATTTT. This sequence encodes CASSLGLSVYQPQHF.

V is TRBV2 and J is TRBJ2-3; tentatively, D is TRBD1 or TRBD2 (6 bases each). The germline V gene has CDR1 SNHLY and CDR2 FYNNEI. The CDR3 covers 13 residues. Trimming removed 8 bases from V and 1 base from J, with 10 bases in between. The CDR3 loop reads CASGRGGTDTQYF. The CDR3 nucleotides read TGTGCCAGCGGTAGGGGGGGCACAGATACGCAGTATTTT.

The chain employs TRBV4-1 and TRBJ1-1; 8 nucleotides line up with TRBD1. With V trimmed by 4 bases and J by 5 bases, 12 bases remained unmatched. This CDR3 region has 16 residues. CDR1 and CDR2 from the germline V gene are MGHRA and YSYEKL. Here the CDR3 reads CASSRTTGGRYTEAFF. CDR3 nucleotide sequence: TGCGCCAGCAGCCGAACAACAGGGGGGAGGTATACTGAAGCTTTCTTT.

The chain recombines TRBV4-2 with TRBJ2-1, with 8 bases that match TRBD2. The germline V gene encodes CDR1 LGHNA and CDR2 YNFKEQ. The CDR3 is 16 amino acids. The ends lost 1 base at V and 8 bases at J; junction bases unmatched: 10. The CDR3 coding sequence is TGTGCCAGCAGCCAAGGGCCCCGGGGGGGCCAGGATGAGCAGTTCTTC. Translation: CASSQGPRGGQDEQFF.

The rearrangement uses TRBV19 and TRBJ1-5; D call uncertain. The V end was cut by 1 base, the J end by 4 bases, with 5 bases between. Germline-derived CDR1 and CDR2 are LNHDA and SQIVND (reference sequence). This CDR3 is built from 13 residues. This chain's CDR3 is CASSIGVNQPQHF. The CDR3 region has the DNA TGTGCCAGTAGTATAGGAGTAAATCAGCCCCAGCATTTT.

The gene calls are TRBV27 and TRBJ2-3; 10 nucleotides align to TRBD1. Trimming cost V 8 bases and J 1 base; bases outside gene matches: 6. CDR1 is MNHEY, CDR2 SMNVEV, per germline (reference sequence). This CDR3 is built from 15 residues. The CDR3 DNA sequence: TGTGCCAGCGGCGACAGGGGGCACGGCACAGATACGCAGTATTTT. Amino acid sequence: CASGDRGHGTDTQYF.

This clone has just one count. The genes are TRBV11-3 and TRBJ1-3, with a tentative D call TRBD1 (5 bases). The CDR3 length is 15 residues. The germline V gene has CDR1 SGHNT and CDR2 YENEEA. V was clipped by 5 bases and J by 4 bases, with 15 bases between them. The chain's CDR3 is CASSPGASEGNTIYF. In DNA form, the CDR3 reads TGTGCCAGCAGCCCCGGGGCGTCGGAAGGAAACACCATATATTTT.

The chain combines TRBV15 with TRBJ2-2; D may correspond to TRBD1 or TRBD2 (5 bases each). This CDR3 region has 14 residues. Germline loops: CDR1 LNHNV, CDR2 YYDKDF (reference sequence). Trimming left V 3 bases short and J 3 bases short, with 8 bases between. The CDR3 protein is CATSSREYTGELFF. CDR3 sequence (DNA): TGTGCCACCAGCAGCAGGGAGTACACCGGGGAGCTGTTTTTT.

This chain links TRBV5-5 with TRBJ2-1; TRBD2 aligns across 8 bases. This CDR3 contains 18 residues. The ends lost 6 bases at V and 7 bases at J; junction bases unmatched: 21. Germline CDR1 and CDR2: SGHKS and YYEKEE (reference sequence). Here the CDR3 reads CASILTGPGTSGPNEQFF. As DNA, the CDR3 is TGTGCCAGCATCCTTACCGGACCCGGGACTAGTGGCCCAAATGAGCAGTTCTTC.

Only one count was recorded for this clone. This sequence joins TRBV18 and TRBJ2-7; 11 bases fit TRBD2. After removal of 2 bases from V and 6 bases from J, the junction contained 9 bases not matched to a gene. This CDR3 is 16 amino acids long. CDR1 KGHSH and CDR2 LQKENI come from the germline V gene. The CDR3 region is CASSPNSGGGGTEQYF. DNA of the CDR3: TGTGCCAGCTCACCAAATAGCGGGGGGGGCGGCACCGAGCAGTACTTC.

The genes are TRBV5-1 and TRBJ2-7; 10 bases map to TRBD1. The V gene end was trimmed by 4 bases and the J gene end by 5 bases; junction bases not matched to a gene: 3. The germline V gene encodes CDR1 SGHRS and CDR2 YFSETQ. The CDR3 runs 13 residues. In nucleotides, the CDR3 is TGCGCCAGCAGCATCGGGACAGGGGACGAGCAGTACTTC. Its translation is CASSIGTGDEQYF.